This note documents a single TCR beta chain sequence. No antigen is known for it. This CDR3 comprises 13 residues. Trimming removed 3 bases from V and 7 bases from J, with 15 bases in between. CDR1 and CDR2 from the germline V gene are GTSNPN and SVGIG (reference sequence). This entry belongs to a study of T cell responses to AZD1222 COVID-19 vaccine. Study findings and constraints: The donors showed a predominance of white British ancestry and of females, with possible underestimation of clonal diversity. Baseline seropositivity occurred in only a handful of AZD1222 recipients. Compared with day 0, the breadth and depth of the Spike-specific TCR repertoire rose significantly after two doses of AZD1222. Variant regions that are unmutated are reportedly the target of nearly half of spike-specific TCRs.

Using immunoSEQ multiplex PCR, the repertoire was profiled, and TCRdb retains in-frame clones only, with some absent. The data contain about 160,000 clones, about 92% of them singletons. Here the sequenced sample was peripheral blood, taken on day 0 of MenACWY control vaccination. V is TRBV30 and J is TRBJ1-2; D is ambiguous. The source of this sequence is an adult in good health. CDR3 nucleotide sequence: TGTGCCTGGAGCTGGTATGGTATGCGTGGCTACACCTTC. It yields the protein CAWSWYGMRGYTF.